Sequencing of this T cell receptor beta chain was carried out in a study of blood T cell repertoires in COVID-19. The wider study: Researchers got acute and convalescent COVID-19 samples from the United States, Italy and Spain. Sources were T cells, B-cell-depleted T cells, or PBMCs; the material itself was cDNA or gDNA.

In the source study's methods: Reference gene primers were amplified, and this amplification served to estimate nucleated cell counts. Produced via immunoSEQ multiplex PCR; TCRdb's table is partial and in-frame only. V, J and clone size are taken as reported in that table, and D and trimming were inferred from the DNA itself. The sample consists of around 300,000 clones, over 80% of them appearing once. CDR3 length equals 16 residues. V shed 0 bases and J 4 bases; nucleotides not matched to a gene: 7. Germline CDR1 is SGDLS and CDR2 is YYNGEE. The origin of this receptor is a woman between 40 and 55 years old with acute or convalescent COVID-19. The sample taken for sequencing was peripheral blood. The chain combines TRBV9 with TRBJ1-2; 9 nucleotides match TRBD1. CDR3 sequence reads: CASSVASQGATYGYTF. Here the CDR3 DNA reads TGTGCCAGCAGCGTAGCTTCACAGGGGGCAACCTATGGCTACACCTTC.